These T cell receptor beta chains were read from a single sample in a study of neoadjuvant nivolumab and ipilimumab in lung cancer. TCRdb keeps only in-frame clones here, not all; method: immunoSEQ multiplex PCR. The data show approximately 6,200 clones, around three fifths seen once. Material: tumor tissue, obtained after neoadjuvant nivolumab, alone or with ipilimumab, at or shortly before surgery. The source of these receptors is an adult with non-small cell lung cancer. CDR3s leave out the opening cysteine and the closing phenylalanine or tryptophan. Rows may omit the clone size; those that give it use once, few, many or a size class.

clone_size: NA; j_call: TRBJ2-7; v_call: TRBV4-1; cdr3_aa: ASSQGGDRPTYEQY
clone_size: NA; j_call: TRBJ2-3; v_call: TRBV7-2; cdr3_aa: ASSLARGPTDTQY
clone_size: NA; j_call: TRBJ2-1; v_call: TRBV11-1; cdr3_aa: ASSPTGREQF
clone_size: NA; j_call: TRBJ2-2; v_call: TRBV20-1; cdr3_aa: SARNTGELF
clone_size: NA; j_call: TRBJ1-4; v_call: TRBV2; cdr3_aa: ASKMFRSPNEKLF
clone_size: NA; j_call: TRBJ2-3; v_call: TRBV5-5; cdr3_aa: ASSLGSSSTDTQY
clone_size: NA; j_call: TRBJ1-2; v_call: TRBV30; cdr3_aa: AWTAGRGGYT
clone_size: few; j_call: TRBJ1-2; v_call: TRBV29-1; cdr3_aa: SASGGYT
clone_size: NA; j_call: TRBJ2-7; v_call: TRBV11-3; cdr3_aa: ASSAGLANEQY
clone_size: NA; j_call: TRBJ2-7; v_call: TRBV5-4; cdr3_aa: ASRRTGGSYEQY
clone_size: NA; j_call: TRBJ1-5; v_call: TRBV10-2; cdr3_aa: ASSAGGAGNQPQH
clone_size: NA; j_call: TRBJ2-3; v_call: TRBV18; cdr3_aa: ASSPRRGDTQY
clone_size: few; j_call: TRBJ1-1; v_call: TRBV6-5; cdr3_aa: ASRPGTLGNTEAF
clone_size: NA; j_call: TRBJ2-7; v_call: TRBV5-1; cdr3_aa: ASSETGSSYEQY
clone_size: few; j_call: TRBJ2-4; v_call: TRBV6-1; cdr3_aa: ASSALQGAGNIQY
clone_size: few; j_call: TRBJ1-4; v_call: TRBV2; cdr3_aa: ASSGQGYFGKLF
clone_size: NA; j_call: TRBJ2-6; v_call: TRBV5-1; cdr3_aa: ASSLEGSGANVLT
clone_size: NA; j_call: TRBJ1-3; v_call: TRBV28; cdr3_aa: ASSFGSSGNTIY
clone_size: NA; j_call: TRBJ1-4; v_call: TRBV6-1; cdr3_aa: ASTMDRTEKLF
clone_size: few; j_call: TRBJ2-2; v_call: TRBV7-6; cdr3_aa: ASLAGVGTGELF
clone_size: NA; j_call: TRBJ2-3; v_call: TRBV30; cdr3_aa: AWSVPRGSTDTQY